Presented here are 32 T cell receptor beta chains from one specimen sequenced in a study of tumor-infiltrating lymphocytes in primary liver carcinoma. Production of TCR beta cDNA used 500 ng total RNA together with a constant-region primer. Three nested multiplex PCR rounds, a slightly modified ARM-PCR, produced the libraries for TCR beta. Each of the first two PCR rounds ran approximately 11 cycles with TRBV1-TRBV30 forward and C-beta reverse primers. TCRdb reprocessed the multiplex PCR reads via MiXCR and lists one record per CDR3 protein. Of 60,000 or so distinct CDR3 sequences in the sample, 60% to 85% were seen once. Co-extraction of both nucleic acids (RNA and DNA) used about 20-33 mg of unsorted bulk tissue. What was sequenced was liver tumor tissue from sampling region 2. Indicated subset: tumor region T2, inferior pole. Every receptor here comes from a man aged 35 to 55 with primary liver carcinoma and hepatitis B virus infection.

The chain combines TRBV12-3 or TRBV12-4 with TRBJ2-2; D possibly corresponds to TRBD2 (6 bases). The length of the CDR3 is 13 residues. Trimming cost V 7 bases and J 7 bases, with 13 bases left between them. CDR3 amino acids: CASIRLVVGELFF. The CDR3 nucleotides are TGTGCCAGCATCCGACTAGTGGTCGGGGAGCTGTTTTTT.

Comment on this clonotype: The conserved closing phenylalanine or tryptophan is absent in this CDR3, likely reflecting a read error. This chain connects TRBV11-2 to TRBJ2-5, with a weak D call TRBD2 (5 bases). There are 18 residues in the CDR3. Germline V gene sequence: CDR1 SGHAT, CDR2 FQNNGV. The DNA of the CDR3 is TGTGCCAACAGCTTAGATCCGTGGTCTAGCAGGAGAGGGGAGACCCAGTACCTC. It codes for CANSLDPWSSRRGETQYL.

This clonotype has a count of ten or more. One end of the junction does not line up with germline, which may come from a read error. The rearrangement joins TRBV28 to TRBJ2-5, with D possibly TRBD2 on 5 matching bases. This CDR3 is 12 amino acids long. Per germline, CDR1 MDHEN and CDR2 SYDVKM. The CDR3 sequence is CASSLGTSGVDF. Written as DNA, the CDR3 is TGTGCCAGCAGTTTAGGAACTAGTGGGGTCGACTTC. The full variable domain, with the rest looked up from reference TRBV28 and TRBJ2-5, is DVKVTQSSRYLVKRTGEKVFLECVQDMDHENMFWYRQDPGLGLRLIYFSYDVKMKEKGDIPEGYSVSREKKERFSLILESASTNQTSMYLCASSLGTSGVDFGPGTRLLVL.

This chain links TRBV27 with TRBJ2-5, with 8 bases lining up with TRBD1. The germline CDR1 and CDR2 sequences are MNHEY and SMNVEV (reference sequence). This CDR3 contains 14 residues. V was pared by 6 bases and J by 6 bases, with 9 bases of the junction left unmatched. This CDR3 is CASRDSGGAQTQYF. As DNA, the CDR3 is TGTGCCAGCAGAGACTCAGGGGGCGCGCAGACCCAGTACTTC.

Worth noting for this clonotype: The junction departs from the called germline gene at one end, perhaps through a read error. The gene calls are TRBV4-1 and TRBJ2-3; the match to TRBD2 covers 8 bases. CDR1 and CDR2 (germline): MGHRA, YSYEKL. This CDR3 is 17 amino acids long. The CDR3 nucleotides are TGCGCCAGCAGTCAAGGTACCCACCGGGAGGGCCGAGATACGCAGTATTTT. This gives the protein CASSQGTHREGRDTQYF.

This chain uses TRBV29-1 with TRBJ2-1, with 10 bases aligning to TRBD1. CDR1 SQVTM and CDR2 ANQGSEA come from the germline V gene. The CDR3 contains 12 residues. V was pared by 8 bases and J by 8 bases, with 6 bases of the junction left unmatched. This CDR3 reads CSTRTGGDEQFF. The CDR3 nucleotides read TGCAGCACCAGGACAGGGGGGGATGAGCAGTTCTTC.

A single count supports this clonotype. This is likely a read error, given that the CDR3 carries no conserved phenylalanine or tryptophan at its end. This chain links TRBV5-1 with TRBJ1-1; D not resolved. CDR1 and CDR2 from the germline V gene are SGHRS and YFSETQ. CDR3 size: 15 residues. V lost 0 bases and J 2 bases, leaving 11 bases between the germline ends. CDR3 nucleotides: TGCGCCAGCAGCTTGGACGGCCGCCCAAACACTGAAGCTTTCTTG. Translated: CASSLDGRPNTEAFL.

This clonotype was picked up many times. The CDR3: CASSSRGGLQETQYF. Written as DNA, the CDR3 is TGTGCCAGCAGCAGCAGGGGGGGACTCCAGGAGACCCAGTACTTC. The chain joins TRBV7-9 to TRBJ2-5, with D possibly being TRBD1 or TRBD2 (7 bases each). CDR1 is SEHNR and CDR2 is FQNEAQ in the germline V gene (reference sequence). V dropped 5 bases and J dropped 5 bases, with 18 bases sitting between them. The CDR3 is 15 residues long.

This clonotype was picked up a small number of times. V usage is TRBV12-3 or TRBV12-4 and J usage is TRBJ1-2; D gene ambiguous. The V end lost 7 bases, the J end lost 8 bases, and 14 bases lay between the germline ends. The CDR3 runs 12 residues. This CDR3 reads CASNPQSGGYTF. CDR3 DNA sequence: TGTGCCAGCAACCCACAGAGTGGGGGCTACACCTTC.

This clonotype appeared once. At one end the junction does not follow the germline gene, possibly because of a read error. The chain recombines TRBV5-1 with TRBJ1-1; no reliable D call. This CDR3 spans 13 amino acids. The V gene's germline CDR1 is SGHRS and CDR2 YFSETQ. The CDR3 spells CASSLVENIEAFF. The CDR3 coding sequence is TGCGCCAGCAGCTTGGTAGAGAACATTGAAGCTTTCTTT. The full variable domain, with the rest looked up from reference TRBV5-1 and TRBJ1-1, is KAGVTQTPRYLIKTRGQQVTLSCSPISGHRSVSWYQQTPGQGLQFLFEYFSETQRNKGNFPGRFSGRQFSNSRSEMNVSTLELGDSALYLCASSLVENIEAFFGQGTRLTVV.

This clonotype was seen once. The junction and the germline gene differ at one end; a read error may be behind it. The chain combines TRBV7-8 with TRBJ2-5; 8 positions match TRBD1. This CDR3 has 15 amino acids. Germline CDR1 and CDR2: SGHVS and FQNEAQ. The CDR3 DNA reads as TGTGCTAGCAGCTTAAGCCCACAGGGGGTAGAGACCCAGTACTTC. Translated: CASSLSPQGVETQYF.

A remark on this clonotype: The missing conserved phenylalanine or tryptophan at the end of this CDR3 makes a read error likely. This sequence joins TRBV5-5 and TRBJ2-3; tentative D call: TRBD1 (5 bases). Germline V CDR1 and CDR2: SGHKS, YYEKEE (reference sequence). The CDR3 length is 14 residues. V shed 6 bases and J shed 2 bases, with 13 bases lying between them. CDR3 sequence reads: CASTPGFPTDTQYY. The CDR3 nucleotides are TGTGCCAGCACCCCAGGGTTTCCCACAGATACGCAGTATTAT.

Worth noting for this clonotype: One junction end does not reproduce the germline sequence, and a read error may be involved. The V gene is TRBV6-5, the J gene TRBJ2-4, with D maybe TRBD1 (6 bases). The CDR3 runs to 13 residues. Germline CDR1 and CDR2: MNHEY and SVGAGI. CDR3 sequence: CVSREQGTNIQHF. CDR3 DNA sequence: TGTGTCAGCAGGGAACAGGGTACTAACATTCAGCACTTC.

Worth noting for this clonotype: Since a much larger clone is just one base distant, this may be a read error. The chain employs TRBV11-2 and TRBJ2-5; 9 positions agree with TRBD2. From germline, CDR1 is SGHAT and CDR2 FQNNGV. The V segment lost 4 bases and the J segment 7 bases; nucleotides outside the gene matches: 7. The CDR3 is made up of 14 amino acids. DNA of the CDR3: TGTGCCAGCAGCTCAGATAGCGGGAGTAGGACCCAGTACTTC. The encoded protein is CASSSDSGSRTQYF.

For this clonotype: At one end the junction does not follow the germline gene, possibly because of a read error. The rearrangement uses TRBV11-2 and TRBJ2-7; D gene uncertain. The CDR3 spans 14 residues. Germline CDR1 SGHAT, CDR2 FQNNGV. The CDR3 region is CGSSLTDGAYEQYF. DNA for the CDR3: TGTGGCAGCAGTTTAACCGACGGAGCCTACGAGCAGTACTTC.

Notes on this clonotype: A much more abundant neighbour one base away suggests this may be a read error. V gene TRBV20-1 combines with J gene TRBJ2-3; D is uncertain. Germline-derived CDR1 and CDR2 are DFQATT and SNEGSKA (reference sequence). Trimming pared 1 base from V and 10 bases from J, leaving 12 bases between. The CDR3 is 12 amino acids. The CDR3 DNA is TGCAGTGCTAGAGGAAGCGTTCAGGCGCAGTATTTT. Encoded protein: CSARGSVQAQYF.

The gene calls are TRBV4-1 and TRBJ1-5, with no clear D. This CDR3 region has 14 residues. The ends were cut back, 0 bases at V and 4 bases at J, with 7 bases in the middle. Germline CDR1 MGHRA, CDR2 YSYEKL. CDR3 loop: CASSQDTINQPQHF. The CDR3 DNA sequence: TGCGCCAGCAGCCAAGATACGATTAATCAGCCCCAGCATTTT.

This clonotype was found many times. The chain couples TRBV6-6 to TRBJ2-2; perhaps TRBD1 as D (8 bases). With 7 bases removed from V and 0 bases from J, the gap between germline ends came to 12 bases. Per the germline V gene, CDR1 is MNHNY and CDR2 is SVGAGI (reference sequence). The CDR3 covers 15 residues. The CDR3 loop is CASTTGGANTGELFF. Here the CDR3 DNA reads TGTGCCAGCACTACAGGGGGGGCGAACACCGGGGAGCTGTTTTTT.

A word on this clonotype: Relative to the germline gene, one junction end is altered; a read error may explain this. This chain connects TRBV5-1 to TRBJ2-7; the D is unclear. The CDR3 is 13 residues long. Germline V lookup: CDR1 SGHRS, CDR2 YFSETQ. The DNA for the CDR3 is TGCGTCAGCAGCTCCTCTAGGTCCTATGAGCAGTACTTC. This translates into CVSSSSRSYEQYF.

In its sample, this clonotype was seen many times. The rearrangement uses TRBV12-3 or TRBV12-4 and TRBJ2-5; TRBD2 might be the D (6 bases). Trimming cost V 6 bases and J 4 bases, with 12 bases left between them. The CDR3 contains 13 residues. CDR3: CASSRGSGETQYF. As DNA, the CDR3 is TGTGCCAGCAGCCGGGGGTCGGGAGAGACCCAGTACTTC.

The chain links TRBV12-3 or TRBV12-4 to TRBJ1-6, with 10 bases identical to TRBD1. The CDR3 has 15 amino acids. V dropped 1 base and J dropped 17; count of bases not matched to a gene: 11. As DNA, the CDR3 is TGTGCCAGCAGTTTAGGACAGGGGGCGTTTTCGCCCTTCCACTTT. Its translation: CASSLGQGAFSPFHF.

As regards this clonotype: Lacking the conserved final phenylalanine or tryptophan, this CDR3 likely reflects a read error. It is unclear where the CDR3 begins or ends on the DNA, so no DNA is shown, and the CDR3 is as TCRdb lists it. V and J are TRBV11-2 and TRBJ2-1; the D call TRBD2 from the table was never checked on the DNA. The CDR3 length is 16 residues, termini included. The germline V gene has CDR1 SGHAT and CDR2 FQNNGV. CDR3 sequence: CASSLELLTGMNEQLL.

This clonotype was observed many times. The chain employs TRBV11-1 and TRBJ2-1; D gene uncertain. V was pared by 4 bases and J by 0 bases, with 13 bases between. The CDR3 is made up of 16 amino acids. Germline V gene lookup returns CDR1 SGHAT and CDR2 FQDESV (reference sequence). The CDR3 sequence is CASSSSSVLSYNEQFF. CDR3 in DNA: TGTGCCAGCAGCTCCTCCTCTGTCCTCTCCTACAATGAGCAGTTCTTC.

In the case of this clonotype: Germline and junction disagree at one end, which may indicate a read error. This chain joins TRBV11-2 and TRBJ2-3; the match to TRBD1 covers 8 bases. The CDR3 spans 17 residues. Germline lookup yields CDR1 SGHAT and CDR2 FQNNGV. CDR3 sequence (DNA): TGTGCCAGCAACTTAGAGCCCAGGGGGCGCGGGACAGATACGCGGTATTTT. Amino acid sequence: CASNLEPRGRGTDTRYF. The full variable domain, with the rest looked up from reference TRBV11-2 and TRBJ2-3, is EAGVAQSPRYKIIEKRQSVAFWCNPISGHATLYWYQQILGQGPKLLIQFQNNGVVDDSQLPKDRFSAERLKGVDSTLKIQPAKLEDSAVYLCASNLEPRGRGTDTRYFGPGTRLTVL.

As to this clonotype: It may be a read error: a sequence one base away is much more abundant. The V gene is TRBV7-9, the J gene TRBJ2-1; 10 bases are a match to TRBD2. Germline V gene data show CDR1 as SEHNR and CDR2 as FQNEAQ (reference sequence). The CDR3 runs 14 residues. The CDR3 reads CASSFGLADNDQFF. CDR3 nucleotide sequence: TGTGCCAGCAGCTTCGGACTAGCGGACAATGATCAGTTCTTC.

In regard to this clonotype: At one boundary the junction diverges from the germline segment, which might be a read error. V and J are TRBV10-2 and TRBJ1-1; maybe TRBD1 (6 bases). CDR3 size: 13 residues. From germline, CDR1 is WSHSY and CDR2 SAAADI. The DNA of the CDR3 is TGCGCCAGCACTGGGGGACATAACAGTGAAGCTTTCTTT. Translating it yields CASTGGHNSEAFF.

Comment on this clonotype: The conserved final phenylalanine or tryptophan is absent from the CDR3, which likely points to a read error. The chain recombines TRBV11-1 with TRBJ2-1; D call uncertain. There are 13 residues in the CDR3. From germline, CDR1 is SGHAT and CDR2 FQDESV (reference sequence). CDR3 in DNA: TGTGCCAGCAGCTTCGGCACGGATAATGAACAGTTCATC. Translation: CASSFGTDNEQFI.

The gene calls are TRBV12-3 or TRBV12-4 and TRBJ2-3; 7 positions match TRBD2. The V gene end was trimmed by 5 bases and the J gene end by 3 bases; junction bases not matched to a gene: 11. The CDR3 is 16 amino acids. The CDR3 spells CASSAELVGGTDTQYF. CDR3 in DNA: TGTGCCAGCAGTGCAGAACTAGTGGGAGGGACAGATACGCAGTATTTT.

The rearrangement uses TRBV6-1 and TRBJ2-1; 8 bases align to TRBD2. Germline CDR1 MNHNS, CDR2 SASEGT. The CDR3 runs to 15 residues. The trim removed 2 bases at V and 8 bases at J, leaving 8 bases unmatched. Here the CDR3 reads CASSERGGRRDEQFF. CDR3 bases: TGTGCCAGCAGTGAACGTGGCGGGAGGCGGGATGAGCAGTTCTTC.

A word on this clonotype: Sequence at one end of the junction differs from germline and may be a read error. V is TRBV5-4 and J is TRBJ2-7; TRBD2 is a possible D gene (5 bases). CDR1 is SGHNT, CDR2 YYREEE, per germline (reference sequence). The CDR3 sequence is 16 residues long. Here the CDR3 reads CASTLASSSETYEQYF. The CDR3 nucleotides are TGTGCCAGCACCTTGGCGTCGAGTAGCGAAACCTACGAGCAGTACTTC.

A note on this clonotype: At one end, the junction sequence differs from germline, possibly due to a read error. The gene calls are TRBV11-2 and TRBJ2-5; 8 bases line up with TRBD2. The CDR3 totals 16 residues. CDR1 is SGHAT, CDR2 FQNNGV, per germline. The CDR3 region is CASSRTPGGGKESQYF. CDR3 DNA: TGTGCCAGCAGCCGGACTCCAGGCGGGGGGAAAGAGTCCCAGTACTTC.

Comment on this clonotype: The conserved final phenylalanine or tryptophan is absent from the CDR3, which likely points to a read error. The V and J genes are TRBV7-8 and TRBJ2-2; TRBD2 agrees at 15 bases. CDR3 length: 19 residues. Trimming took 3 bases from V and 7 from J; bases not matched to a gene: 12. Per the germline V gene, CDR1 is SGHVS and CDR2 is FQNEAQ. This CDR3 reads CASSFHSGTSGRRVGELFS. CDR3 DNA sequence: TGTGCCAGCAGCTTCCACTCCGGGACTAGCGGGAGGAGAGTCGGGGAGCTGTTTTCT.